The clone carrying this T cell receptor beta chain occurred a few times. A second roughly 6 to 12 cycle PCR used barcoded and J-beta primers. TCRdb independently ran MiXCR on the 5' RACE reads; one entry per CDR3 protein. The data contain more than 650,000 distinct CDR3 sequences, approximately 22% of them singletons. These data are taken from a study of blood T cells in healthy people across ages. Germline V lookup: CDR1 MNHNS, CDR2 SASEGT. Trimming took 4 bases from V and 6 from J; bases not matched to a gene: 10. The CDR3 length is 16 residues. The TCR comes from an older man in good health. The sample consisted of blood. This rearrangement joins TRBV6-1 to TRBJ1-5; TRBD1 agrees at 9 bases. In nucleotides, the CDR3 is TGTGCCAGCAGTGCCTACGACAGGGGGGGCGGTCAGCCCCAGCATTTT. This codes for CASSAYDRGGGQPQHF.